The rows below give T cell receptor beta chains drawn from one sample of a study of T cell repertoires in aging, cancer and after chemotherapy. TCRdb reprocessed the multiplex PCR reads via MiXCR and lists one record per CDR3 protein. Counted here are approximately 20,000 distinct CDR3 sequences, 30% to 45% occurring once; the ten biggest clones make up 17%. The sample consisted of blood. The receptor source for this set is a human donor with a solid tumor. Each CDR3 is given with its conserved first and last residue. Fields, in order: V gene, D gene, CDR3 protein. The D gene is left open where the match is weak.

V gene: TRBV28
D gene: TRBD1
CDR3 protein: CASSLDRETEAFF

V gene: TRBV6-5
D gene: .
CDR3 protein: CASSYFGDSYEQYF

V gene: TRBV5-1
D gene: .
CDR3 protein: CASSLGDEQYF

V gene: TRBV6-2/TRBV6-3
D gene: TRBD1
CDR3 protein: CASGQAPNYGYTF

V gene: TRBV6-2/TRBV6-3
D gene: .
CDR3 protein: CASSLTGSGANVLTF

V gene: TRBV30
D gene: TRBD1
CDR3 protein: CAWTRDRTNSGANVLTF

V gene: TRBV7-2
D gene: TRBD2
CDR3 protein: CASSLVSGRQSSYEQYF

V gene: TRBV30
D gene: TRBD1
CDR3 protein: CACTSAVGTGSGYTF

V gene: TRBV29-1
D gene: TRBD1
CDR3 protein: CSARQGPNQPQHF

V gene: TRBV5-5
D gene: .
CDR3 protein: CASSGLRTAIYEQYF

V gene: TRBV20-1
D gene: TRBD1
CDR3 protein: CSARDGTGNEKLFF

V gene: TRBV5-1
D gene: TRBD2
CDR3 protein: CASSFAGTRQETQYF

V gene: TRBV30
D gene: .
CDR3 protein: CAWRSQTRTGELFF

V gene: TRBV10-3
D gene: TRBD1
CDR3 protein: CAISESFGVGDGAKTGDYGYTF

V gene: TRBV9
D gene: .
CDR3 protein: CASSVRSSADTQYF

V gene: TRBV6-2/TRBV6-3
D gene: .
CDR3 protein: CASSYSKLYEQYF

V gene: TRBV12-3/TRBV12-4
D gene: .
CDR3 protein: CASSPEVGNAYGYTF

V gene: TRBV24-1
D gene: .
CDR3 protein: CATSESGDYGYTF

V gene: TRBV30
D gene: .
CDR3 protein: CAWNPVRDTEAFF

V gene: TRBV5-4
D gene: TRBD2
CDR3 protein: CASSLASGAVDTGELFF

V gene: TRBV5-6
D gene: TRBD2
CDR3 protein: CASSFPASGSAGTQYF

V gene: TRBV12-3/TRBV12-4
D gene: .
CDR3 protein: CASSLPGPRRDTQYF

V gene: TRBV11-1
D gene: .
CDR3 protein: CASSHGSEQYF

V gene: TRBV5-6
D gene: .
CDR3 protein: CASSLGFQGAVDTEAFF

V gene: TRBV7-9
D gene: .
CDR3 protein: CASSIAPREETQYF

V gene: TRBV27
D gene: .
CDR3 protein: CASSFGTGDSSYEQYF

V gene: TRBV18
D gene: .
CDR3 protein: CASSPRGQDTTDTQYF

V gene: TRBV27
D gene: .
CDR3 protein: CASSLVGFTYEQYF

V gene: TRBV27
D gene: .
CDR3 protein: CASLRGGRSAGANVLTF

V gene: TRBV15
D gene: TRBD2
CDR3 protein: CATSRPLATQFF

V gene: TRBV28
D gene: TRBD2
CDR3 protein: CASGTNNEQFF